Listed below are T cell receptor beta chains from one sample, sequenced in a study of technical replicates of blood from a handful of donors. Sequenced by immunoSEQ multiplex PCR; TCRdb stores in-frame clones only, minus some. The table includes roughly 72,000 clones, 80% to 95% detected once. Sequenced: T cells isolated from PBMCs. The receptors originated from a human donor in good health. The CDR3 runs from the conserved cysteine through the conserved F or W. A D gene is named only where the DNA matches it firmly. Clone sizes are given selectively: once, few, many, or a class where the clone is expanded.

V gene: TRBV6-5; D gene: TRBD2; J gene: TRBJ2-7; clone size: NA; CDR3 DNA: TGTGCCAGCAGTTACTCCTATACGCTAAGGGAGGGCGAGCAGTACTTC; CDR3 protein: CASSYSYTLREGEQYF
V gene: TRBV7-8; D gene: TRBD1; J gene: TRBJ2-7; clone size: NA; CDR3 DNA: TGTGCCAGCAGCTCCAGGGGGTACGAGCAGTACTTC; CDR3 protein: CASSSRGYEQYF
V gene: TRBV15; D gene: NA; J gene: TRBJ2-5; clone size: NA; CDR3 DNA: TGTGCCACCAGCGCTTCTTGGCTTCAAGAGACCCAGTACTTC; CDR3 protein: CATSASWLQETQYF
V gene: TRBV6-6; D gene: TRBD1; J gene: TRBJ1-1; clone size: NA; CDR3 DNA: TGTGCCAGCAGTTACTCAGGGGGCGGAGAAGCTTTCTTT; CDR3 protein: CASSYSGGGEAFF
V gene: TRBV5-1; D gene: NA; J gene: TRBJ2-2; clone size: NA; CDR3 DNA: TGCGCCAGCAGCTCCCTTATGACCGGGGAGCTGTTTTTT; CDR3 protein: CASSSLMTGELFF
V gene: TRBV28; D gene: NA; J gene: TRBJ1-5; clone size: NA; CDR3 DNA: TGTGCCAGCAGATCAGGGAAGAGCAATCAGCCCCAGCATTTT; CDR3 protein: CASRSGKSNQPQHF
V gene: TRBV7-9; D gene: NA; J gene: TRBJ2-7; clone size: NA; CDR3 DNA: TGTGCCAGCAGTCAGACATTTTACGAGCAGTACTTC; CDR3 protein: CASSQTFYEQYF
V gene: TRBV4-1; D gene: TRBD2; J gene: TRBJ2-7; clone size: NA; CDR3 DNA: TGCGCCAGCCTTCCGGTGGCGGGAGAGGGCGAGCAGTACTTC; CDR3 protein: CASLPVAGEGEQYF
V gene: TRBV19; D gene: NA; J gene: TRBJ1-4; clone size: NA; CDR3 DNA: TGTGCCAGTAGTATAGCCAGGGGAGGGACTGATGAAAAACTGTTTTTT; CDR3 protein: CASSIARGGTDEKLFF
V gene: TRBV9; D gene: TRBD1; J gene: TRBJ1-1; clone size: NA; CDR3 DNA: TGTGCCAGCAGCGTAGAGGGGGCAGGGGCAGCTTTCTTT; CDR3 protein: CASSVEGAGAAFF
V gene: TRBV2; D gene: NA; J gene: TRBJ2-2; clone size: NA; CDR3 DNA: TGTGCCAGCAGTGCGGGGAACACCGGGGAGCTGTTTTTT; CDR3 protein: CASSAGNTGELFF
V gene: TRBV7-2; D gene: NA; J gene: TRBJ2-5; clone size: NA; CDR3 DNA: TGTGCCAGCATGGGGGGAGTAAATTCAGAGACCCAGTACTTC; CDR3 protein: CASMGGVNSETQYF
V gene: TRBV6-1; D gene: NA; J gene: TRBJ2-7; clone size: NA; CDR3 DNA: TGTGCCAGCCATCCCGGGAGCTGGGGCGAGCAGTACTTC; CDR3 protein: CASHPGSWGEQYF
V gene: TRBV7-9; D gene: TRBD2; J gene: TRBJ2-3; clone size: NA; CDR3 DNA: TGTGCCAGCAGCTTAGCGCTAGCGGGAGGTACAGATACGCAGTATTTT; CDR3 protein: CASSLALAGGTDTQYF
V gene: TRBV30; D gene: TRBD1; J gene: TRBJ2-1; clone size: once; CDR3 DNA: TGTGCCTGGAGTGTCCCGCAGGGGGCTTACAATGAGCAGTTCTTC; CDR3 protein: CAWSVPQGAYNEQFF
V gene: TRBV27; D gene: NA; J gene: TRBJ2-7; clone size: NA; CDR3 DNA: TGTGCCAGCAGTTTAGGGAGGACCTCCTACGAGCAGTACTTC; CDR3 protein: CASSLGRTSYEQYF
V gene: TRBV19; D gene: NA; J gene: TRBJ1-5; clone size: NA; CDR3 DNA: TGTGCCAGTAGTATAGTGGCCTTTAATCAGCCCCAGCATTTT; CDR3 protein: CASSIVAFNQPQHF
V gene: TRBV7-9; D gene: TRBD1; J gene: TRBJ2-1; clone size: NA; CDR3 DNA: TGTGCCAGCAGCTTGGACAGGTACTATGAGCAGTTCTTC; CDR3 protein: CASSLDRYYEQFF
V gene: TRBV19; D gene: NA; J gene: TRBJ1-5; clone size: NA; CDR3 DNA: TGTGCCAGTAGTATAGATACGGGGGGCGGAGGACAGCCCCAGCATTTT; CDR3 protein: CASSIDTGGGGQPQHF
V gene: TRBV6-6; D gene: NA; J gene: TRBJ1-1; clone size: few; CDR3 DNA: TGTGCCAGCAGTAAGGACAGAGTGAACACTGAAGCTTTCTTT; CDR3 protein: CASSKDRVNTEAFF
V gene: TRBV27; D gene: NA; J gene: TRBJ2-6; clone size: once; CDR3 DNA: TGTGCCAGCAGTCCCTCAGTCTCTGGGGCCAACGTCCTGACTTTC; CDR3 protein: CASSPSVSGANVLTF
V gene: TRBV19; D gene: NA; J gene: TRBJ1-1; clone size: few; CDR3 DNA: TGTGCCAGTAGTATCGGGGTAGGGAACACTGAAGCTTTCTTT; CDR3 protein: CASSIGVGNTEAFF
V gene: TRBV5-6; D gene: TRBD1; J gene: TRBJ2-7; clone size: NA; CDR3 DNA: TGTGCCAGCAGCCCGGAAGACAGGGCCTACGAGCAGTACTTC; CDR3 protein: CASSPEDRAYEQYF
V gene: TRBV12-5; D gene: NA; J gene: TRBJ2-1; clone size: NA; CDR3 DNA: TGTGCTAGCACTTTAGCCCGGGGCAATGAGCAGTTCTTC; CDR3 protein: CASTLARGNEQFF
V gene: TRBV5-6; D gene: TRBD1; J gene: TRBJ2-7; clone size: NA; CDR3 DNA: TGTGCCAGCAGCCACGACAGGGGTTCCGAGCAGTACTTC; CDR3 protein: CASSHDRGSEQYF
V gene: TRBV2; D gene: TRBD2; J gene: TRBJ2-3; clone size: few; CDR3 DNA: TGTGCCAGCAGACCACTAGCGGGGATAAGCACAGATACGCAGTATTTT; CDR3 protein: CASRPLAGISTDTQYF
V gene: TRBV18; D gene: NA; J gene: TRBJ2-3; clone size: NA; CDR3 DNA: TGTGCCAGCTCACCACCAGGGGCAGATACGCAGTATTTT; CDR3 protein: CASSPPGADTQYF
V gene: TRBV5-6; D gene: NA; J gene: TRBJ1-2; clone size: NA; CDR3 DNA: TGTGCCAGCAGCTTTGGGCAGATCCAAACTTATGGCTACACCTTC; CDR3 protein: CASSFGQIQTYGYTF